The rows below give T cell receptor beta chains drawn from one sample of a study of cytomegalovirus exposure and HLA in healthy donors. Sequencing used immunoSEQ multiplex PCR; TCRdb keeps in-frame clones, though not all of them. The sample yields around 100,000 clones, under 85% seen once. Input material: PBMCs. Every receptor here comes from a woman in her forties in good health and CMV-seronegative. CDR3s include the opening cysteine and the closing phenylalanine or tryptophan. D genes are given only for firm matches. Where a row states a size, it is once, few, many or the class of an expanded clone; other rows omit it.

TRBJ2-1,-,TRBD2,TRBV7-9,CASSLGGRVVNEQFF,TGTGCCAGCAGCTTAGGGGGGAGGGTGGTGAATGAGCAGTTCTTC
TRBJ2-1,-,TRBD2,TRBV6-1,CASSETGGPWVEQFF,TGTGCCAGCAGTGAAACGGGAGGGCCATGGGTTGAGCAGTTCTTC
TRBJ2-7,few,TRBD1,TRBV6-5,CASSPGTGRYEQYF,TGTGCCAGCAGTCCGGGGACAGGGCGATACGAGCAGTACTTC
TRBJ2-5,-,TRBD2,TRBV18,CASSQGLAGGETQYF,TGTGCCAGCTCACAAGGACTAGCGGGAGGGGAGACCCAGTACTTC
TRBJ2-2,-,TRBD2,TRBV10-3,CAIKGTSDSGELFF,TGTGCCATCAAAGGGACTAGCGATTCCGGGGAGCTGTTTTTT
TRBJ2-2,-,TRBD2,TRBV4-3,CASSHTSGGFGELFF,TGCGCCAGCAGTCATACTAGCGGGGGTTTCGGGGAGCTGTTTTTT
TRBJ2-2,once,-,TRBV7-3,CASSAGLAKGELFF,TGTGCCAGCAGCGCGGGACTGGCTAAGGGGGAGCTGTTTTTT
TRBJ2-7,few,-,TRBV7-9,CASSYTGYEQYF,TGTGCCAGCAGCTACACAGGGTACGAGCAGTACTTC
TRBJ1-1,-,-,TRBV28,CASSLQGPALEAFF,TGTGCCAGCAGTTTACAGGGTCCGGCATTAGAAGCTTTCTTT
TRBJ2-3,-,TRBD2,TRBV10-1,CASSESVAGGPRDTQYF,TGCGCCAGCAGTGAGTCAGTAGCGGGAGGGCCCCGAGATACGCAGTATTTT
TRBJ2-3,-,TRBD2,TRBV27,CASRVRLAADSDTQYF,TGTGCCAGCAGAGTACGACTAGCAGCAGATTCGGATACGCAGTATTTT
TRBJ1-6,-,-,TRBV25-1,CASSEDRNSPLHF,TGTGCCAGCAGTGAAGACAGGAATTCACCCCTCCACTTT
TRBJ2-7,-,-,TRBV28,CASIKSTVGEQYF,TGTGCCAGCATTAAGTCGACAGTTGGTGAGCAGTACTTC
TRBJ1-3,-,-,TRBV7-6,CASSFAGTGNTIYF,TGTGCCAGCAGCTTCGCAGGGACTGGAAACACCATATATTTT
TRBJ2-7,-,TRBD2,TRBV7-9,CSSSLAASGYEQYF,TGTTCCAGCAGCTTAGCAGCTAGCGGATACGAGCAGTACTTC
TRBJ2-3,-,-,TRBV10-3,CAISEPADTQYF,TGTGCCATCAGTGAGCCAGCAGATACGCAGTATTTT
TRBJ1-1,-,-,TRBV6-5,CASTLDDGTEAFF,TGTGCCAGCACCCTAGACGACGGGACTGAAGCTTTCTTT
TRBJ1-2,-,-,TRBV5-1,CASSQRGAEGYGYTF,TGCGCCAGCAGCCAACGAGGTGCCGAAGGCTATGGCTACACCTTC
TRBJ1-1,-,-,TRBV12-5,CASGWILQEGMNTEAFF,TGTGCTAGTGGTTGGATCTTGCAGGAGGGGATGAACACTGAAGCTTTCTTT
TRBJ2-2,-,TRBD1,TRBV6-4,CASSEETGLPTGELFF,TGTGCCAGCAGTGAAGAGACAGGGCTCCCCACCGGGGAGCTGTTTTTT
TRBJ2-5,-,TRBD1,TRBV15,CATSRGTGRETQYF,TGTGCCACCAGCAGGGGGACAGGGAGAGAGACCCAGTACTTC
TRBJ2-3,-,TRBD2,TRBV2,CATVRGLAGSTDTQYF,TGTGCCACCGTCCGTGGACTAGCGGGAAGCACAGATACGCAGTATTTT
TRBJ1-2,-,TRBD1,TRBV28,CASSQGAGNYGYTF,TGTGCCAGCAGCCAGGGGGCAGGGAACTATGGCTACACCTTC
TRBJ2-7,-,TRBD1,TRBV5-4,CASSPTPQDRGAEQYF,TGTGCCAGCAGCCCCACCCCACAGGACAGGGGTGCCGAGCAGTACTTC